This T cell receptor beta chain appears in the sequencing data of a study of cytomegalovirus exposure and HLA in healthy donors. 13 Jbeta primers and 60 Vbeta primers were used for the PCR. Produced via immunoSEQ multiplex PCR; TCRdb's table is partial and in-frame only. Among 130,000 to 150,000 clones listed, around 80% were seen once. By sample share, this clone is medium-sized. The receptor comes from a man aged 40-49 years in good health and CMV-seronegative. The sample consisted of PBMCs.

The CDR3 loop is CASTDRVSEKLFF. The CDR3 DNA sequence: TGTGCCAGTACTGACAGGGTCTCAGAAAAACTGTTTTTT. The J gene is TRBJ1-4, the V gene TRBV19; TRBD1 agrees at 7 bases. There are 13 residues in the CDR3. Trimming at V came to 7 bases and at J to 8 bases, leaving 7 bases not matched to a gene. The germline gives CDR1 LNHDA, CDR2 SQIVND (reference sequence).